This T cell receptor (beta chain) emerged from a study of blood T cell repertoires in COVID-19. Germline V gives CDR1 MNHEY, CDR2 SVGEGT. The CDR3 is 16 residues long. V lost 0 bases and J 5 bases, leaving 15 bases between the germline ends. TCRdb's copy holds only in-frame clones and misses some; the assay was immunoSEQ multiplex PCR. Of approximately 180,000 clones listed, roughly 76% are singletons. The sequence derives from a woman of 80 years or more with COVID-19, enrolled during active disease. This chain uses TRBV6-2 or TRBV6-3 with TRBJ2-3; TRBD2 is a possible D gene (7 bases). Sequenced input: peripheral blood. The CDR3 region has the DNA TGTGCCAGCAGTTACTCGGGGGGGGGCCGGTTAGATACGCAGTATTTT. This gives the protein CASSYSGGGRLDTQYF.